The 2 T cell receptor beta chains below were found in one sample sequenced in a study of Graves' ophthalmopathy and Graves' hyperthyroidism (dated by TCRdb to between 2017 and 2018). The run used an Illumina HiSeq 2000. TCR beta CDR3 regions were amplified from RNA transcripts for repertoire sequencing. A first-round RT-PCR used HTBI primers with the Qiagen OneStep RT-PCR kit, followed by a second-round multiplex PCR, size selection and purification. TCRdb itself trimmed the public reads at Q25 with fastp, ran MiXCR and retained productive beta chains. Rows are combined by CDR3 protein, so each entry shows the most common genes and DNA. Here the sample has about 210,000 distinct CDR3 sequences; around 28% occur a single time. The ten most abundant clones make up 8.5% to 9.5% of the sample. Specimen: peripheral blood. Receptors were obtained from a middle-aged man with Graves' ophthalmopathy. Donor details come from another sample of the same person, matched by shared clones.

This clonotype appeared many times. This chain links TRBV13 with TRBJ2-7; TRBD2 is a possible D gene (5 bases). The germline V gene has CDR1 PRHDT and CDR2 FYEKMQ (reference sequence). Trimming took off 4 bases at V and 3 bases at J, with 13 bases between the two ends. The CDR3 extends over 14 amino acids. Written as DNA, the CDR3 is TGTGCCAGCAGCTCCCGGACTGGGGACTACGAGCAGTACTTC. Residues: CASSSRTGDYEQYF.

The chain links TRBV20-1 to TRBJ2-7; D could derive from TRBD1 or TRBD2 (5 bases each). Trimming took off 6 bases at V and 1 base at J, with 19 bases between the two ends. This CDR3 spans 15 amino acids. CDR1 DFQATT and CDR2 SNEGSKA come from the germline V gene (reference sequence). The CDR3 sequence: CSASNGDVASYEQYF. CDR3 in DNA: TGCAGTGCCAGTAATGGGGACGTCGCTTCCTACGAGCAGTACTTC.